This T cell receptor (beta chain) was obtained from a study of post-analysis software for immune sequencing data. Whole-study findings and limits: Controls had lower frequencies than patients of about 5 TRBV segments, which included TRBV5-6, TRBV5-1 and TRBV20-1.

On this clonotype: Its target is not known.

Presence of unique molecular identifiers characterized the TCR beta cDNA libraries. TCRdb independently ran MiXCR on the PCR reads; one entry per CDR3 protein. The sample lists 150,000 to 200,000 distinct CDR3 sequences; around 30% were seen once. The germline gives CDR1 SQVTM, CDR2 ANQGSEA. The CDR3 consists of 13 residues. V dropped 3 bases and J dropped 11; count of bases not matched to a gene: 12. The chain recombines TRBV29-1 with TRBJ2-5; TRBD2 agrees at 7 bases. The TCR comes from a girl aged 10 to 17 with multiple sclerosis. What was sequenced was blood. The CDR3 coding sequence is TGCAGCGTTGATAGCGGGTCCGACAATGAGCAGTACTTC. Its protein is CSVDSGSDNEQYF.